These 17 T cell receptor beta chains originate from one sample sequenced in a study of CD8 T cells in Susac syndrome. RNA, at roughly 0.45 to 1 ug, was reverse transcribed with random hexamers. TCRdb redid the calling of the immunoSEQ multiplex PCR reads with MiXCR, one entry per CDR3 protein. The sample carries 110,000 to 150,000 distinct CDR3 sequences, around 95% recorded once. Material: CD4+ T cells from PBMCs. These receptors all come from a human donor with Susac syndrome.

Only one count was recorded for this clonotype. This chain links TRBV20-1 with TRBJ2-7; 10 bases agree with TRBD1. The CDR3 covers 14 residues. Germline V gene sequence: CDR1 DFQATT, CDR2 SNEGSKA (reference sequence). V trimming: 6 bases; J trimming: 4 bases; junction bases outside the gene matches: 9. The CDR3 sequence: CSARWDRGRYEQYF. CDR3 DNA sequence: TGCAGTGCGAGATGGGACAGGGGAAGGTACGAGCAGTACTTC.

The chain employs TRBV7-2 and TRBJ1-5, with unresolved D. This CDR3 region has 15 residues. Trimming removed 1 base from V and 5 bases from J, with 12 bases in between. The V gene's germline CDR1 is SGHTA and CDR2 FQGNSA. CDR3: CASSLDRQPHQPQHF. In nucleotides, the CDR3 is TGTGCCAGCAGCTTAGATCGGCAGCCTCATCAGCCCCAGCATTTT.

The rearrangement joins TRBV11-2 to TRBJ1-2; D gene unclear. Trimming removed 0 bases at V and 6 bases at J, with 8 bases between. The CDR3 is 13 amino acids. Germline V gives CDR1 SGHAT, CDR2 FQNNGV. This CDR3 is CASSLESGNGYTF. The CDR3 DNA reads as TGTGCCAGCAGCTTAGAGTCAGGAAATGGCTACACCTTC.

The chain couples TRBV7-3 to TRBJ2-1; D possibly matches TRBD1 or TRBD2 (5 bases each). Deletions cut 2 bases from V and 10 bases from J, with 15 bases between. The CDR3 totals 14 residues. Per the germline V gene, CDR1 is SGHTA and CDR2 is FQGTGA. The CDR3 DNA follows: TGTGCCAGCAGCTTATGGGACCGTCCTAGAGAGCAGTTCTTC. Protein sequence: CASSLWDRPREQFF.

The gene calls are TRBV14 and TRBJ2-3; 7 bases match TRBD2. Germline CDR1 is SGHDN and CDR2 is FVKESK. After removal of 4 bases from V and 0 bases from J, the junction contained 4 bases not matched to a gene. The CDR3 has 15 amino acids. In DNA form, the CDR3 reads TGTGCCAGCAGCCGGGGGGACTATAGCACAGATACGCAGTATTTT. Translating gives CASSRGDYSTDTQYF.

The chain is built from TRBV20-1 and TRBJ2-7, with a tentative D call TRBD2 (6 bases). Germline-derived CDR1 and CDR2 are DFQATT and SNEGSKA (reference sequence). V lost 4 bases and J lost 2, with 18 bases in between. The CDR3 is 15 residues long. For the CDR3, the DNA is TGCAGTGCTAATTCTGGACGGAGGGCAGCCTACGAGCAGTACTTC. It translates to CSANSGRRAAYEQYF.

The chain recombines TRBV20-1 with TRBJ1-1; D unclear. This CDR3 comprises 10 residues. Germline V CDR1 and CDR2: DFQATT, SNEGSKA (reference sequence). The V end was cut by 6 bases, the J end by 10 bases, with 12 bases between. In DNA, the CDR3 is TGCAGTGCGCGAATAGGGAGAGCTTTCTTT. As protein: CSARIGRAFF.

This chain's CDR3 is CAISESVNTQYF. The CDR3 region has the DNA TGTGCCATCAGTGAGTCGGTGAATACGCAGTATTTT. The V call is TRBV10-3, the J call TRBJ2-3; no clear D. Germline CDR1 is ENHRY and CDR2 is SYGVKD. Trimming removed 0 bases at V and 7 bases at J, with 5 bases between. The CDR3 is made up of 12 amino acids.

The gene calls are TRBV7-9 and TRBJ2-6; 13 bases align to TRBD2. In germline, CDR1 is SEHNR, CDR2 FQNEAQ (reference sequence). CDR3 size: 17 residues. Losses at the gene ends were 6 bases for V and 0 bases for J; bases not matched to a gene: 2. In nucleotides, the CDR3 is TGTGCCAGCAGGAGACTAGCGGGAGGCTCTGGGGCCAACGTCCTGACTTTC. Amino acids: CASRRLAGGSGANVLTF.

The rearrangement uses TRBV5-1 and TRBJ2-5, with a weak D call TRBD2 (6 bases). This CDR3 has 14 residues. Germline V lookup: CDR1 SGHRS, CDR2 YFSETQ. The germline V and J ends were trimmed by 3 bases and 2 bases, with 11 bases remaining between them. The CDR3 DNA follows: TGCGCCAGCAGCTCCGGGACTCAACAAGAGACCCAGTACTTC. It encodes CASSSGTQQETQYF.

The V call is TRBV2, the J call TRBJ2-3, with a tentative D call TRBD1 (6 bases). Trimming took 6 bases from V and 0 from J, leaving 13 bases between them. Germline assignment: CDR1 SNHLY and CDR2 FYNNEI. The CDR3 has 15 residues. The CDR3 sequence is CASRKGDTSTDTQYF. The CDR3 bases are TGTGCCAGCAGGAAGGGGGATACTAGCACAGATACGCAGTATTTT. The entire variable domain, with the rest obtained from reference TRBV2 and TRBJ2-3, is as follows: EPEVTQTPSHQVTQMGQEVILRCVPISNHLYFYWYRQILGQKVEFLVSFYNNEISEKSEIFDDQFSVERPDGSNFTLKIRSTKLEDSAMYFCASRKGDTSTDTQYFGPGTRLTVL.

The chain joins TRBV18 to TRBJ2-5; D is unclear. V was cut by 2 bases and J by 7 bases, with 8 bases left in between. Germline-derived CDR1 and CDR2 are KGHSH and LQKENI. This CDR3 has 12 amino acids. CDR3 sequence reads: CASSPNTGTQYF. For the CDR3, the DNA is TGTGCCAGCTCACCAAATACCGGGACCCAGTACTTC.

V usage is TRBV2 and J usage is TRBJ1-5, with D maybe TRBD1 (6 bases). Germline CDR1 SNHLY, CDR2 FYNNEI. The ends were cut back, 3 bases at V and 8 bases at J, with 17 bases in the middle. This CDR3 region has 15 residues. The CDR3 loop is CASSEGAFPLKPQHF. The DNA for the CDR3 is TGTGCCAGCAGTGAGGGGGCGTTCCCTCTCAAGCCCCAGCATTTT.

The genes are TRBV5-4 and TRBJ2-5, with a possible D match to TRBD1 (5 bases). From germline, CDR1 is SGHNT and CDR2 YYREEE (reference sequence). Trimming left V 0 bases short and J 1 base short, with 10 bases between. The CDR3 totals 15 residues. The CDR3 is CASSLGGSLQETQYF. CDR3 DNA: TGTGCCAGCAGCTTGGGGGGCAGTCTCCAAGAGACCCAGTACTTC.

A single count supports this clonotype. The rearrangement uses TRBV25-1 and TRBJ1-2, with 7 positions matching TRBD1. V lost 1 base and J lost 2; bases outside the gene matches: 10. The germline V gene encodes CDR1 MGHDK and CDR2 SYGVNS. This CDR3 comprises 17 residues. The CDR3 here is CASSELTGTGMNYGYTF. The CDR3 coding sequence is TGTGCCAGCAGTGAATTGACAGGGACCGGAATGAACTATGGCTACACCTTC.

This rearrangement joins TRBV29-1 to TRBJ2-6; possibly TRBD2 for D (6 bases). Trimming took off 0 bases at V and 7 bases at J, with 16 bases between the two ends. Germline V gene lookup returns CDR1 SQVTM and CDR2 ANQGSEA. The length of the CDR3 is 16 residues. The chain's CDR3 is CSVEDNLFGGANVLTF. The CDR3 coding sequence is TGCAGCGTTGAAGATAATCTCTTCGGGGGAGCCAACGTCCTGACTTTC.

The chain recombines TRBV12-3 or TRBV12-4 with TRBJ2-5, with 8 nucleotides matching TRBD2. The length of the CDR3 is 17 residues. J gave up 7 bases and V 4 bases, and 17 bases lay outside the gene matches. The CDR3 region is CASSSLRERGPIGTQYF. The CDR3 bases are TGTGCCAGCAGTTCCCTCAGGGAGCGGGGGCCTATAGGGACCCAGTACTTC.